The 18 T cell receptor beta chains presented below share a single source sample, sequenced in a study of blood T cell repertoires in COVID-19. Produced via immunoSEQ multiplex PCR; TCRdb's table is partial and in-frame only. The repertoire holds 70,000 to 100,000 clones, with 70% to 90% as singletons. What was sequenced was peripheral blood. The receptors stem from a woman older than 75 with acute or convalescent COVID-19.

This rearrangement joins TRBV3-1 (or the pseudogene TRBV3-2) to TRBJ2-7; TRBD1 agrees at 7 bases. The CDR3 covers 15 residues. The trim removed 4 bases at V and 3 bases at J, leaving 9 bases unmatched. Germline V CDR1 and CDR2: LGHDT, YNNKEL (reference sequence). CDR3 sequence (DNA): TGTGCCAGCAGCCCCTACCCGACAGGGCTCTACGAGCAGTACTTC. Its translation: CASSPYPTGLYEQYF.

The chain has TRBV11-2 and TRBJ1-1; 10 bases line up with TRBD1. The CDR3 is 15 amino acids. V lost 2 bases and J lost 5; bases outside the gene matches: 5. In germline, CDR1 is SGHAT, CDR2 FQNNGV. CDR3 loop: CASSLFRTGGTEAFF. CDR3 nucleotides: TGTGCCAGCAGCTTATTCAGGACAGGGGGAACTGAAGCTTTCTTT.

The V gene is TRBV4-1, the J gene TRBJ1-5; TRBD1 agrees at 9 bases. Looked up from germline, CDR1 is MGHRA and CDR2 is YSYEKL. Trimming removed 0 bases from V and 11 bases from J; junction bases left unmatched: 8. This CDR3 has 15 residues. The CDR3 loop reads CASSQDGTGGWTQHF. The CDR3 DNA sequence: TGCGCCAGCAGCCAAGATGGTACAGGGGGCTGGACCCAGCATTTT.

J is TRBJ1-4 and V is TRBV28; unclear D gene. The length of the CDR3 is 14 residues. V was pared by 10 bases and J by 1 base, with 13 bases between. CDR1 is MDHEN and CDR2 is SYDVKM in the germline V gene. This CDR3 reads CATTPPGTNEKLFF. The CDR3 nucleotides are TGTGCCACCACCCCGCCCGGAACTAATGAAAAACTGTTTTTT.

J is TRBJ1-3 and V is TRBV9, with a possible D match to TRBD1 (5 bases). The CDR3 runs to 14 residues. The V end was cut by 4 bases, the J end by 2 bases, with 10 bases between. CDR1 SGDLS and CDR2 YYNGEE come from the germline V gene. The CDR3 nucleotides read TGTGCCAGCAGCACAGGTTCAGCTGGAAACACCATATATTTT. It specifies CASSTGSAGNTIYF.

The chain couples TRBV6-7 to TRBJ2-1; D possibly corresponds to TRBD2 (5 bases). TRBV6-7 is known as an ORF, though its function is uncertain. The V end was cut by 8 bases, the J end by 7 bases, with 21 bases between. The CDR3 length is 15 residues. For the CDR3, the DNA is TGTGCCAGCTCCACGAGCCGGGGTTCGGAGAATGAGCAGTTCTTC. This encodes CASSTSRGSENEQFF.

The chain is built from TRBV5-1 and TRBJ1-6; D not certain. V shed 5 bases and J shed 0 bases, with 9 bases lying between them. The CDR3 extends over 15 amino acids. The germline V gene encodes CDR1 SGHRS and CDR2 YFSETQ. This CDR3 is CASRLQSSYNSPLHF. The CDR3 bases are TGCGCCAGCAGGCTACAGAGCTCCTATAATTCACCCCTCCACTTT.

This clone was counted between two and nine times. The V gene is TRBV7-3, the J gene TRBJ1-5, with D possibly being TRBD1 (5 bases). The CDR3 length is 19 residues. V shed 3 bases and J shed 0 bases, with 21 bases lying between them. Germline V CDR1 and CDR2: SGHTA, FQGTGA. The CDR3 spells CASSFPGRRGYYSNQPQHF. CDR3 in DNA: TGTGCCAGCAGCTTTCCGGGACGGAGGGGTTATTATAGCAATCAGCCCCAGCATTTT.

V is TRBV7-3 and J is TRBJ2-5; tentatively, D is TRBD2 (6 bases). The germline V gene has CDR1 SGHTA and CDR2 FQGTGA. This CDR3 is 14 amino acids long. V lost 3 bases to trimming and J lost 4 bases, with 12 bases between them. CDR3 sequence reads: CASSFNAGTETQYF. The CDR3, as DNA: TGTGCCAGCAGCTTCAATGCGGGGACAGAGACCCAGTACTTC. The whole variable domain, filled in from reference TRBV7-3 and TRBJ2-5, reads GAGVSQTPSNKVTEKGKYVELRCDPISGHTALYWYRQSLGQGPEFLIYFQGTGAADDSGLPNDRFFAVRPEGSVSTLKIQRTERGDSAVYLCASSFNAGTETQYFGPGTRLLVL.

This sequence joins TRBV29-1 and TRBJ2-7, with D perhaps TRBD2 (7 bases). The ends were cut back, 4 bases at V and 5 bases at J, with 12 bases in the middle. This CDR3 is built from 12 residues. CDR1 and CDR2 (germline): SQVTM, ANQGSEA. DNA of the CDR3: TGCAGCGTTGCGGGGAGGGGGAACGAGCAGTACTTC. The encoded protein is CSVAGRGNEQYF.

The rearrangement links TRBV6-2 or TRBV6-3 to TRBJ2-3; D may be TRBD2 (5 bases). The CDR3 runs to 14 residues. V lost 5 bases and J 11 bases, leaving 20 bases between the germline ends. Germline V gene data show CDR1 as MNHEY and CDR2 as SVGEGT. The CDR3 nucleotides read TGTGCCAGCAGTAAATCAGGACTTCTGGGGATGCAGTATTTT. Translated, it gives CASSKSGLLGMQYF.

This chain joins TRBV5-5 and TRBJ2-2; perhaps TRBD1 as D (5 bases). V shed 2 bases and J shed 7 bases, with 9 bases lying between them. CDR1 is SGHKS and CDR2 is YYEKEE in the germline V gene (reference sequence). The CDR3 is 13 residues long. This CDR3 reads CASSLWGSGELFF. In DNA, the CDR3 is TGTGCCAGCAGCTTATGGGGCAGCGGGGAGCTGTTTTTT.

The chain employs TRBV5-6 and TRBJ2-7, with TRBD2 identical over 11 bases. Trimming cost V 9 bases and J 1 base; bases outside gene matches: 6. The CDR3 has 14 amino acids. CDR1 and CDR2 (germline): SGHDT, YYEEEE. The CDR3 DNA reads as TGTGCCACAATGCTAGCGGGAGGTTCCTACGAGCAGTACTTC. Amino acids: CATMLAGGSYEQYF. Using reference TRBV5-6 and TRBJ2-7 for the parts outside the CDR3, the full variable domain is DAGVTQSPTHLIKTRGQQVTLRCSPKSGHDTVSWYQQALGQGPQFIFQYYEEEERQRGNFPDRFSGHQFPNYSSELNVNALLLGDSALYLCATMLAGGSYEQYFGPGTRLTVT.

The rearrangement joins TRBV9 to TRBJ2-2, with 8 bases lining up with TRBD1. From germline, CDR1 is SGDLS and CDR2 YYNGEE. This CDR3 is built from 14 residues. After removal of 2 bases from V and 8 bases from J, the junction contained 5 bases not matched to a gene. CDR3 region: CASSVGQGSGELFF. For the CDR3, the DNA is TGTGCCAGCAGCGTCGGACAGGGCTCTGGGGAGCTGTTTTTT.

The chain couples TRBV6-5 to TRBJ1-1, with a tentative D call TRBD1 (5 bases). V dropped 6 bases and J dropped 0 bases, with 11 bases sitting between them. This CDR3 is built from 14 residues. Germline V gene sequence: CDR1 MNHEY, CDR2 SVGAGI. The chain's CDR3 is CASRDSPMNTEAFF. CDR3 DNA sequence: TGTGCCAGCAGAGACAGTCCCATGAACACTGAAGCTTTCTTT.

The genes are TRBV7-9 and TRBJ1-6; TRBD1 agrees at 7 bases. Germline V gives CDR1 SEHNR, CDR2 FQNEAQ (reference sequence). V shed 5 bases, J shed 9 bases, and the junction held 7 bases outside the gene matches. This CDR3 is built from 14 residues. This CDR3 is CASSPYDRVSPLHF. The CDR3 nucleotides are TGTGCCAGCAGCCCGTACGACAGGGTTTCACCCCTCCACTTT.

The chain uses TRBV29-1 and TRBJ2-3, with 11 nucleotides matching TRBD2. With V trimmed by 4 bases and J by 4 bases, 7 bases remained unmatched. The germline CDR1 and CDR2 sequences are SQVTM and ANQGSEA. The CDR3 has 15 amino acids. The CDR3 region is CSVGLAGSSADTQYF. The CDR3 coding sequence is TGCAGCGTTGGACTAGCGGGGTCCTCGGCAGATACGCAGTATTTT.

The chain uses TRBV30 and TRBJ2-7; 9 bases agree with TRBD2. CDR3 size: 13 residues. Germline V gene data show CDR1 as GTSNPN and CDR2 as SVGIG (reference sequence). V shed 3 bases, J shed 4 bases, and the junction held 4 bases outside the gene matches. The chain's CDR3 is CAWSLAGPYEQYF. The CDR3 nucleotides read TGTGCCTGGAGCCTAGCGGGACCATACGAGCAGTACTTC. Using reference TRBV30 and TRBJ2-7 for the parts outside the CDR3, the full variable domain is SQTIHQWPATLVQPVGSPLSLECTVEGTSNPNLYWYRQAAGRGLQLLFYSVGIGQISSEVPQNLSASRPQDRQFILSSKKLLLSDSGFYLCAWSLAGPYEQYFGPGTRLTVT.